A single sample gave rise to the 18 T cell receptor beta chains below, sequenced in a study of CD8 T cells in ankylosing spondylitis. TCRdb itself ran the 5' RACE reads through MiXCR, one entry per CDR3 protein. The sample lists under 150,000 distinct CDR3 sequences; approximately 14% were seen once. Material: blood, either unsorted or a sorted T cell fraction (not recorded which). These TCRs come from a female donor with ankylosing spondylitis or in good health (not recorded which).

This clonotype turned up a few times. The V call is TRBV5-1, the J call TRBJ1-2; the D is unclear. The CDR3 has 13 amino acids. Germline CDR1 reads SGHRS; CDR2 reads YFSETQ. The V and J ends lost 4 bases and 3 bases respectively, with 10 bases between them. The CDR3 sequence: CASSPSPYYGYTF. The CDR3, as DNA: TGCGCCAGCAGCCCCTCGCCCTACTATGGCTACACCTTC.

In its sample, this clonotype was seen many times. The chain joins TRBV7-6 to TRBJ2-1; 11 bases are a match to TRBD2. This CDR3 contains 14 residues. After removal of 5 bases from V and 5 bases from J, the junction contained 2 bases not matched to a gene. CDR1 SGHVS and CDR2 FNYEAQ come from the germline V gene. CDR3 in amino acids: CASSRLAGNNEQFF. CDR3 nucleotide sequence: TGTGCCAGCAGCCGACTAGCGGGGAACAATGAGCAGTTCTTC.

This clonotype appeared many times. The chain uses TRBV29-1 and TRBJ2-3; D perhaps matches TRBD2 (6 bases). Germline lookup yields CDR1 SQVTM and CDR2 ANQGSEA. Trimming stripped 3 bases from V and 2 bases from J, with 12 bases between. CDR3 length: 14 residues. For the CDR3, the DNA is TGCAGCGTTGAGGGTAGCGGATTCACAGATACGCAGTATTTT. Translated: CSVEGSGFTDTQYF.

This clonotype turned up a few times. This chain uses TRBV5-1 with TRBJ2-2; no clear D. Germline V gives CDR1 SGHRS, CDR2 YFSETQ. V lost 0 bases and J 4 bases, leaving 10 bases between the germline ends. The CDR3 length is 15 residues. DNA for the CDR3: TGCGCCAGCAGCTTGGCCCGCGGAACCACCGGGGAGCTGTTTTTT. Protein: CASSLARGTTGELFF.

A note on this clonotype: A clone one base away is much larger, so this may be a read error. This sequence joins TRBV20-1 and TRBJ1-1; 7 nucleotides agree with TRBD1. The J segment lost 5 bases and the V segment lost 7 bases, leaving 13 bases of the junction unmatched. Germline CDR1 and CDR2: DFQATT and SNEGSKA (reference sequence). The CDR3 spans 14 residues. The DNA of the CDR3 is TGCAGTGTCGGACGACAGGGAGGGGGTACTGAAGCTTTCTTT. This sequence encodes CSVGRQGGGTEAFF.

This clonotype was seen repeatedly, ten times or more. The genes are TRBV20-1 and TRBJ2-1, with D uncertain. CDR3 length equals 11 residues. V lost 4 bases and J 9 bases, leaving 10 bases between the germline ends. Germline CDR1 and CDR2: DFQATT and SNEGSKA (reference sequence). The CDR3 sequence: CSANSLSEQFF. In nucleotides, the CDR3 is TGCAGTGCTAACAGCTTAAGTGAGCAGTTCTTC.

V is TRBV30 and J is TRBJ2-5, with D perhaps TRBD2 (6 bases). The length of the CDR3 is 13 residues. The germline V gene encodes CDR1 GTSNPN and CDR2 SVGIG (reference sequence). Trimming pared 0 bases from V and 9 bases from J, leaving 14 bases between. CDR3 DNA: TGTGCCTGGAGTGTGGAGGGACTGGGCCCCCAGTACTTC. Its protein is CAWSVEGLGPQYF.

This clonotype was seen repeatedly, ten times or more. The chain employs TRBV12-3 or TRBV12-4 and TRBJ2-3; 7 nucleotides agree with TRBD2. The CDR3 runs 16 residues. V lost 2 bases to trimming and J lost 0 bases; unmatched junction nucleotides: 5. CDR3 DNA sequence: TGTGCCAGCAGTTTATTAGGCGGGGGAAGCACAGATACGCAGTATTTT. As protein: CASSLLGGGSTDTQYF.

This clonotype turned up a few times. CDR3 DNA: TGTGCCAGCAGTTTGGAGAGTCTGAGGGGAAACACCATATATTTT. Amino acid sequence: CASSLESLRGNTIYF. The V call is TRBV12-3 or TRBV12-4, the J call TRBJ1-3, with D uncertain. CDR3 length: 15 amino acids. V lost 3 bases to trimming and J lost 4 bases, with 13 bases between them.

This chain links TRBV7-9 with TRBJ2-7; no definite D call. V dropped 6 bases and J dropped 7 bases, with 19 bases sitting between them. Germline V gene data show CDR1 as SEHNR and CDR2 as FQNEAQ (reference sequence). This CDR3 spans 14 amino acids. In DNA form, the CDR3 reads TGTGCCAGCAGTTCCGTAGGAGCTGATGGGGAGCAGTACTTC. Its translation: CASSSVGADGEQYF. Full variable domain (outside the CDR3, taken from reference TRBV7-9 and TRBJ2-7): DTGVSQNPRHKITKRGQNVTFRCDPISEHNRLYWYRQTLGQGPEFLTYFQNEAQLEKSRLLSDRFSAERPKGSFSTLEIQRTEQGDSAMYLCASSSVGADGEQYFGPGTRLTVT.

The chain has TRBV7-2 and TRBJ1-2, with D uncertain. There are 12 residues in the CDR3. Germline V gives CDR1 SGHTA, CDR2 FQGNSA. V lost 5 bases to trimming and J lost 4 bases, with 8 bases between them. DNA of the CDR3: TGTGCCAGCAGCCCGGACTCCTATGGCTACACCTTC. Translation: CASSPDSYGYTF.

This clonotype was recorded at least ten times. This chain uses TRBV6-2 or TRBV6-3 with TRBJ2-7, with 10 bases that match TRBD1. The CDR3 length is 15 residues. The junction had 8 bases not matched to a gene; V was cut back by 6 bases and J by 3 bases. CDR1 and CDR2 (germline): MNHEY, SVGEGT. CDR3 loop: CASRRDRGGIYEQYF. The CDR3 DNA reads TGTGCCAGCAGGAGGGACAGGGGCGGTATCTACGAGCAGTACTTC.

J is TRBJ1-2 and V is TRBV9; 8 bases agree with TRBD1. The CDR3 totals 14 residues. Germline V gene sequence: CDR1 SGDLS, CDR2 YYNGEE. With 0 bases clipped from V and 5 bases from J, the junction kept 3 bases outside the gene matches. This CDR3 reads CASSVGTGRYGYTF. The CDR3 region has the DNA TGTGCCAGCAGCGTAGGGACAGGGAGATATGGCTACACCTTC.

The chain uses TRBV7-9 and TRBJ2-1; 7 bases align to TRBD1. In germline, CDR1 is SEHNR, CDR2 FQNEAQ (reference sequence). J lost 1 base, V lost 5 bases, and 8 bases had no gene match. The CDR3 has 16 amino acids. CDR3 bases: TGTGCCAGCAGCAACTCCACAGGGGCATCCTACAATGAGCAGTTCTTC. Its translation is CASSNSTGASYNEQFF.

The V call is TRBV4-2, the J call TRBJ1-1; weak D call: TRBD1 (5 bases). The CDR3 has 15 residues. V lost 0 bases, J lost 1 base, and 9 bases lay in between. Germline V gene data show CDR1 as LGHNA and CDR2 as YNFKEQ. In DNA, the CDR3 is TGTGCCAGCAGCCAAGACGGGACGCCGAACACTGAAGCTTTCTTT. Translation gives CASSQDGTPNTEAFF.

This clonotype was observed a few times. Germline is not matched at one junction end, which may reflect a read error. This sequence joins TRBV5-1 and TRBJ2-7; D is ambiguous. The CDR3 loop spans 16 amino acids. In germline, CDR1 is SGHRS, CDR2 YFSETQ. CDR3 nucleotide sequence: TGCACCAGCAGCCTGGACCGTAAAGGTCTGAGCTCCGGGCAGTACTTC. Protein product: CTSSLDRKGLSSGQYF.

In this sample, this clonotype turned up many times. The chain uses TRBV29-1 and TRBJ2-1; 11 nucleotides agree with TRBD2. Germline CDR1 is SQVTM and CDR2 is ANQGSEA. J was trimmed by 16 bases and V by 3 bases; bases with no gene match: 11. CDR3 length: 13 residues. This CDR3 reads CSVDLAGGALPFF. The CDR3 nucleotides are TGCAGCGTTGATCTAGCGGGAGGCGCCCTTCCCTTCTTC.

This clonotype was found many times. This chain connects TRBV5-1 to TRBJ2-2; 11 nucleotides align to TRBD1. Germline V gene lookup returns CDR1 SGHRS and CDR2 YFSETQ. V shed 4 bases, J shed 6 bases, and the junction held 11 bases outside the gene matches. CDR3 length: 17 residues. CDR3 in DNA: TGCGCCAGCAGCAAAGGGACAGGGGGTGTCTTATCCGGGGAGCTGTTTTTT. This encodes CASSKGTGGVLSGELFF. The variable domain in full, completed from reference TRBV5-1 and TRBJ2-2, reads KAGVTQTPRYLIKTRGQQVTLSCSPISGHRSVSWYQQTPGQGLQFLFEYFSETQRNKGNFPGRFSGRQFSNSRSEMNVSTLELGDSALYLCASSKGTGGVLSGELFFGEGSRLTVL.